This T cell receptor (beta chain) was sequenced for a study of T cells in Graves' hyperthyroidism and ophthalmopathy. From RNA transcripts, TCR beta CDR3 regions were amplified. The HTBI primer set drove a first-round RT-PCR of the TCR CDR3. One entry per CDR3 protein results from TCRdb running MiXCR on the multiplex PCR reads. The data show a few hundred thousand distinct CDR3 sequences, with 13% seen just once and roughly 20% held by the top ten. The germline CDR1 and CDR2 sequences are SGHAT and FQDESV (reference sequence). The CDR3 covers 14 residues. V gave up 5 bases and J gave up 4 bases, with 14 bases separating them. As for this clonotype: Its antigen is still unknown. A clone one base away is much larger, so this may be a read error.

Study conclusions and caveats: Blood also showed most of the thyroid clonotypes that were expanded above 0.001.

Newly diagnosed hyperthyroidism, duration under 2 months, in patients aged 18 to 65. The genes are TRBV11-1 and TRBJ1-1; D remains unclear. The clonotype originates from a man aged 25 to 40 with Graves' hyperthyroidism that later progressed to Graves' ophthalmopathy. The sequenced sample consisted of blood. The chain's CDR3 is CASSHMDGSTEAFF. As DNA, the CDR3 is TGTGCCAGCAGCCACATGGACGGGAGCACTGAAGCTTTCTTT.